This T cell receptor (beta chain) was profiled in a study of blood T cell repertoires in COVID-19. Study-wide context: Both acute and convalescent COVID-19 samples were obtained from the United States, Italy and Spain. Sample material is recorded as cDNA or gDNA derived from T cells, B-cell-depleted T cells, or PBMCs.

This clone has more than one count but fewer than ten. Trimming took off 6 bases at V and 4 bases at J, with 6 bases between the two ends. From germline, CDR1 is MDHEN and CDR2 SYDVKM. The CDR3 loop spans 11 amino acids. As handled by the study authors: Estimates of nucleated cell counts were drawn from the amplification of reference gene primers. Generated by immunoSEQ multiplex PCR, the TCRdb table keeps only in-frame clones and is missing some. V, J and clone size were drawn from that table, and D and trimming were deduced from the DNA. The repertoire holds some 260,000 clones, with more than 70% as singletons.

The chain combines TRBV28 with TRBJ1-2; no clear D. This sequence was found in a woman aged 40 to 50 who had recovered from COVID-19. Sequenced material: peripheral blood. CDR3 nucleotide sequence: TGTGCCAGCAGGTCCGGCTATGGCTACACCTTC. Encoded protein: CASRSGYGYTF.